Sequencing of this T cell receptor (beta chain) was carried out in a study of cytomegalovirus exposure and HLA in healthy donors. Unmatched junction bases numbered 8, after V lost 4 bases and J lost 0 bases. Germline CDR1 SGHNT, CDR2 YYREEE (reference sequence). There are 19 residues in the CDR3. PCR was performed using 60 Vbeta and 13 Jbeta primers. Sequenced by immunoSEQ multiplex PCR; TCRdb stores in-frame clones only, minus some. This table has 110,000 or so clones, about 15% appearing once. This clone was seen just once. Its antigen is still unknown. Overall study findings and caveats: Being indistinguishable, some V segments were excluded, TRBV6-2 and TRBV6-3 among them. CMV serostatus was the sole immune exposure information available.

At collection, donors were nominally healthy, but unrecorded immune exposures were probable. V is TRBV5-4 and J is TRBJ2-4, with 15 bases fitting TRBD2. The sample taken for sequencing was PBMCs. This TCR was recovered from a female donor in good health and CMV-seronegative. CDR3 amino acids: CASSLLPGLAGGAKNIQYF. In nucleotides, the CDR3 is TGTGCCAGCAGCCTCCTCCCGGGACTAGCGGGGGGAGCCAAAAACATTCAGTACTTC.